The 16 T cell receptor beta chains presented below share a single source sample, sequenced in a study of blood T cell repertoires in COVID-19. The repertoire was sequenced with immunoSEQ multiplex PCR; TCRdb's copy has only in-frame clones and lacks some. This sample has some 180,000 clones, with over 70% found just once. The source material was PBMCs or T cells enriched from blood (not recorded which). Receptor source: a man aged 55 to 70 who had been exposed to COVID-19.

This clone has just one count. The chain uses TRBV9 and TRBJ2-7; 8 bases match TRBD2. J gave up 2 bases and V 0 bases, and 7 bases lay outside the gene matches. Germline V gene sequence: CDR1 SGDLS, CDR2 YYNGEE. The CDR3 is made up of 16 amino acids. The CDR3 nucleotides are TGTGCCAGCAGCGTAGTATCGACTAGCGAAACCTACGAGCAGTACTTC. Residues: CASSVVSTSETYEQYF.

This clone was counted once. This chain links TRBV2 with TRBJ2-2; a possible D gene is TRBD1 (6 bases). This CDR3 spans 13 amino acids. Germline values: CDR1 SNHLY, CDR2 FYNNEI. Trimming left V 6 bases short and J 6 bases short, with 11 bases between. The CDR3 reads CASSEQGAGELFF. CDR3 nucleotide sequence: TGTGCCAGCAGCGAACAGGGCGCCGGGGAGCTGTTTTTT.

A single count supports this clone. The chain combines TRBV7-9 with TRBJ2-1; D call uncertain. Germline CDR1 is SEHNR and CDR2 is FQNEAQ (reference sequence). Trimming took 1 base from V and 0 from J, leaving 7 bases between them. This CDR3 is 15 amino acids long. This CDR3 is CASSLDVVSYNEQFF. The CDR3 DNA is TGTGCCAGCAGCTTAGATGTAGTCTCCTACAATGAGCAGTTCTTC.

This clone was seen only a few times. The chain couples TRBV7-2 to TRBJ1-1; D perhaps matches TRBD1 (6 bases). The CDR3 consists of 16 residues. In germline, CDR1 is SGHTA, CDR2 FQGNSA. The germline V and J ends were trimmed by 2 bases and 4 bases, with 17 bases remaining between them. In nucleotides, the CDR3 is TGTGCCAGCAGCTTACTCCAGGGGAGGGTTGGCACTGAAGCTTTCTTT. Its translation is CASSLLQGRVGTEAFF. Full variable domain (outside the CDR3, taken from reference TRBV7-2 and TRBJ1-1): GAGVSQSPSNKVTEKGKDVELRCDPISGHTALYWYRQSLGQGLEFLIYFQGNSAPDKSGLPSDRFSAERTGGSVSTLTIQRTQQEDSAVYLCASSLLQGRVGTEAFFGQGTRLTVV.

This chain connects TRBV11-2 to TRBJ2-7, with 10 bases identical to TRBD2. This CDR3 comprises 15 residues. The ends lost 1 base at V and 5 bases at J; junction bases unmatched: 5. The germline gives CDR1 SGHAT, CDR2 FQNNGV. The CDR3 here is CASSLAASGSNEQYF. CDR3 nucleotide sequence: TGTGCCAGCAGCTTAGCGGCTAGCGGGAGCAACGAGCAGTACTTC.

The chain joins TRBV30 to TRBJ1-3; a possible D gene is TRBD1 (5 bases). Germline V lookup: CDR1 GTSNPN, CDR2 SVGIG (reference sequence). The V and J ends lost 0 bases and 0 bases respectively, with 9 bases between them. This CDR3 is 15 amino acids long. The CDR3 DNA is TGTGCCTGGAGTGTACGACAGCGCTCTGGAAACACCATATATTTT. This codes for CAWSVRQRSGNTIYF.

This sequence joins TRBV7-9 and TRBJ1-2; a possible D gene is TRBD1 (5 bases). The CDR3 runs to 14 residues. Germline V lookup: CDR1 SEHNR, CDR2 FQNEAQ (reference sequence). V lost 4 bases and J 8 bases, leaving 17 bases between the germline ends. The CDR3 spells CASSSGTFFRGYTF. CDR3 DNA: TGTGCCAGCAGCTCCGGGACTTTTTTCAGGGGCTACACCTTC.

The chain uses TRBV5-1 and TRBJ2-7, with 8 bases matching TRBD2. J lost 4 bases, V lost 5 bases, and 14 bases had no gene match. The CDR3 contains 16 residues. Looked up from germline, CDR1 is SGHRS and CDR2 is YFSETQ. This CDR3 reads CASRIQAGVGGYEQYF. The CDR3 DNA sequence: TGCGCCAGCAGAATCCAAGCGGGAGTTGGCGGGTACGAGCAGTACTTC.

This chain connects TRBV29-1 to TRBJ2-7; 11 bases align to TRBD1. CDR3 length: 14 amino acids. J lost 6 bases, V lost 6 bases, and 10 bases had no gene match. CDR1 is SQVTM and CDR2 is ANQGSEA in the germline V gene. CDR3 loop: CSVGRTGGEGEQYF. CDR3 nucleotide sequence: TGCAGCGTGGGCAGGACAGGGGGCGAGGGCGAGCAGTACTTC.

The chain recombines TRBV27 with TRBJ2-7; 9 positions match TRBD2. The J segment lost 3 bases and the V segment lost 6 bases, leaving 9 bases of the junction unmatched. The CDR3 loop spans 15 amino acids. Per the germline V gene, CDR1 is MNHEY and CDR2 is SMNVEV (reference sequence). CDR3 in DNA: TGTGCCAGCAGCAAACTAGCGGGTTCCTTCTACGAGCAGTACTTC. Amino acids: CASSKLAGSFYEQYF.

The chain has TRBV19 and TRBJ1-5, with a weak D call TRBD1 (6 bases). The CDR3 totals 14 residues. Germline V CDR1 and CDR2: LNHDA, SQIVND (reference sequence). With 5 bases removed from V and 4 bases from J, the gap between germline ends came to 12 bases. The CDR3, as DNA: TGTGCCAGTAGTGATAGGACAGAAAATCAGCCCCAGCATTTT. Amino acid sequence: CASSDRTENQPQHF.

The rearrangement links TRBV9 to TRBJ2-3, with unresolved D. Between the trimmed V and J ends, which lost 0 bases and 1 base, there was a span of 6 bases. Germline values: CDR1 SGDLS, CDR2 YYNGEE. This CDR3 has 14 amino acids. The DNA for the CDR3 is TGTGCCAGCAGCGTAGTCCAGGGCACAGATACGCAGTATTTT. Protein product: CASSVVQGTDTQYF.

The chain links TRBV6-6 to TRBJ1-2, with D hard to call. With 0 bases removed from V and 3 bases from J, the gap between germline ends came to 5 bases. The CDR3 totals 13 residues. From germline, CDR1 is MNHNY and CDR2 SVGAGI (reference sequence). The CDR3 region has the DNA TGTGCCAGCAGTTACTCGAGTGACTATGGCTACACCTTC. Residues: CASSYSSDYGYTF.

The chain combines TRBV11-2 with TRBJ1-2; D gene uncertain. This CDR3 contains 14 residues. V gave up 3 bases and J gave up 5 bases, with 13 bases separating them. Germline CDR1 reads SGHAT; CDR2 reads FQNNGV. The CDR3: CASSLGGVRYGYTF. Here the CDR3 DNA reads TGTGCCAGCAGCTTGGGCGGGGTTAGGTATGGCTACACCTTC.

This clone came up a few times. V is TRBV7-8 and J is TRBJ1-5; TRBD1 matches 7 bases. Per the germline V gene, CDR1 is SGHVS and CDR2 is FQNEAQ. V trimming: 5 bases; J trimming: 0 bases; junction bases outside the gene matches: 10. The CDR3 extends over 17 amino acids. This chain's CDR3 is CASSRGTGAYSNQPQHF. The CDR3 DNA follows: TGTGCCAGCAGCCGTGGAACAGGGGCTTATAGCAATCAGCCCCAGCATTTT.

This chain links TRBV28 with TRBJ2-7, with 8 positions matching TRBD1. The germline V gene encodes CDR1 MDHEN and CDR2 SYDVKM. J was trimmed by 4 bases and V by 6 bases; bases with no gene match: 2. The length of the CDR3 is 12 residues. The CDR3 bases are TGTGCCAGCAGGGGACAGGATTACGAGCAGTACTTC. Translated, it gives CASRGQDYEQYF.